This entry is about one T cell receptor beta chain. This entry comes from a study of blood T cell repertoires in COVID-19. Study context: From the United States, Italy and Spain came samples of acute and convalescent COVID-19.

Assay used: immunoSEQ multiplex PCR; TCRdb lists only in-frame clones, some missing. The repertoire holds roughly 250,000 clones, with about 88% as singletons. Recruits, aged about 18 to 90 years, lived in under 25 US areas. Clinical histories supplied by participants themselves formed the basis of cohort assignment. The junction had 5 bases not matched to a gene; V was cut back by 6 bases and J by 1 base. CDR1 and CDR2 from the germline V gene are MNHEY and SVGAGI. This CDR3 has 14 residues. The chain links TRBV6-5 to TRBJ1-1, with TRBD1 identical over 7 bases. This TCR was sampled from a woman aged 45-60 years who had recovered from COVID-19. Sequencing was done on a sample of PBMCs or T cells enriched from blood (not recorded which). The CDR3 loop is CASSFTGENTEAFF. CDR3 in DNA: TGTGCCAGCAGCTTCACAGGGGAGAACACTGAAGCTTTCTTT.